This passage covers 6 T cell receptor beta chains from one sample sequenced in a study of T cell responses to AZD1222 COVID-19 vaccine. Here immunoSEQ multiplex PCR was the method, and the copy in TCRdb shows in-frame clones only, minus some. The table records roughly 130,000 clones, approximately 92% of them present only once. Material: peripheral blood, obtained 28 days after the second AZD1222 dose. The receptors here all came from an adult who received the AZD1222 COVID-19 vaccine.

A single count supports this clone. The chain couples TRBV19 to TRBJ1-2; D not certain. Trimming pared 6 bases from V and 6 bases from J, leaving 14 bases between. Germline CDR1 and CDR2: LNHDA and SQIVND (reference sequence). This CDR3 is built from 13 residues. CDR3 bases: TGTGCCAGTAGACCCGGCGGGTGGGATGGCTACACCTTC. This translates into CASRPGGWDGYTF.

This clone appeared a single time. This chain's CDR3 is CASGGPSSYNEQFF. The CDR3 nucleotides are TGTGCCTCAGGGGGGCCGAGCTCCTACAATGAGCAGTTCTTC. V usage is TRBV9 and J usage is TRBJ2-1; possibly TRBD1 for D (7 bases). V lost 10 bases and J 0 bases, leaving 14 bases between the germline ends. The CDR3 is 14 residues long. CDR1 is SGDLS, CDR2 YYNGEE, per germline.

The CDR3 nucleotides are TGTGCCAGCAATCGGGGAAAGGGCACTGAAGCTTTCTTT. It codes for CASNRGKGTEAFF. The chain uses TRBV7-3 and TRBJ1-1; D is uncertain. V was clipped by 7 bases and J by 4 bases, with 13 bases between them. The germline CDR1 and CDR2 sequences are SGHTA and FQGTGA. The CDR3 consists of 13 residues.

This clone occurred a few times. CDR3 bases: TGTGCCAGCAGCTTCCTAGCGGGCGAGCAGTACTTC. Protein product: CASSFLAGEQYF. This sequence joins TRBV11-2 and TRBJ2-7, with 8 bases fitting TRBD2. The germline CDR1 and CDR2 sequences are SGHAT and FQNNGV. The ends lost 3 bases at V and 6 bases at J; junction bases unmatched: 1. The CDR3 has 12 amino acids.

The chain recombines TRBV3-1 (or the pseudogene TRBV3-2) with TRBJ1-2, with D uncertain. Per the germline V gene, CDR1 is LGHDT and CDR2 is YNNKEL (reference sequence). V gave up 2 bases and J gave up 4 bases, with 8 bases separating them. This CDR3 comprises 13 residues. The CDR3 sequence is CASSQNGGYGYTF. The CDR3 region has the DNA TGTGCCAGCAGCCAAAATGGAGGCTATGGCTACACCTTC.

The rearrangement uses TRBV14 and TRBJ1-1; D not certain. The CDR3 has 13 amino acids. Germline V gene lookup returns CDR1 SGHDN and CDR2 FVKESK. V was shortened by 5 bases and J by 0 bases, with 7 bases between the two germline ends. CDR3 protein: CASSTSMNTEAFF. CDR3 in DNA: TGTGCCAGCAGCACCAGCATGAACACTGAAGCTTTCTTT.